This T cell receptor (beta chain) was sequenced during a study of T-cell reconstitution after alpha-beta-depleted transplantation in children. It was with unique molecular identifiers that the TCRbeta library was prepared. TCRdb reprocessed the PCR reads via MiXCR and lists one record per CDR3 protein. The table has around 110,000 distinct CDR3 sequences, 10% seen once; the top ten hold around 35%. The germline V and J ends were trimmed by 4 bases and 2 bases, with 10 bases remaining between them. This CDR3 spans 14 amino acids. The germline V gene has CDR1 MNHNS and CDR2 SASEGT. Ten or more counts support this clonotype. What it binds is unknown. Whole-study findings and limits: High day-60 TCRbeta diversity in some patients came from surviving recipient T cells and thymic progenitors. Several hundred graft clones that had expanded were reportedly the source of alpha-beta T cells about two months after transplant. A year post-transplant, T-cell counts and diversity derived mostly from newly produced T cells.

The origin of this receptor is a boy aged 2-9 years with acute lymphoblastic leukemia, due to receive a stem cell transplant. The input for sequencing was PBMCs, taken before TCRalphabeta/CD19-depleted stem cell transplant. This chain joins TRBV6-1 and TRBJ2-3; D might be TRBD2 (6 bases). The CDR3 DNA reads TGTGCCAGCAGTGTGGAGGGTTACACAGATACGCAGTATTTT. Amino acids: CASSVEGYTDTQYF.